This TCR beta chain originates from a study of long-term antiretroviral therapy in people with HIV. The germline CDR1 and CDR2 sequences are SGHTA and FQGNSA. The CDR3 has 15 residues. Losses at the gene ends were 3 bases for V and 3 bases for J; bases not matched to a gene: 4. Each sample contained 1-10 million cryopreserved PBMC, thawed before DNA extraction. They ran version v3.0 of the immunoSEQ assay at survey level. This table comes from immunoSEQ multiplex PCR, and its TCRdb copy is limited to in-frame clones, with some not included. The sample has over 30,000 clones, 75% to 85% seen once; the top ten hold about 3.2%.

The sample here was unsorted PBMCs, taken 1.9 years after starting antiretroviral therapy. The chain uses TRBV7-2 and TRBJ1-2; TRBD1 aligns across 10 bases. The receptor was isolated from a man between 18 and 29 years old with HIV. The CDR3 sequence: CASSFSGTGDYGYTF. In DNA, the CDR3 is TGTGCCAGCAGCTTCTCCGGGACAGGGGACTATGGCTACACCTTC.